Listed below are T cell receptor beta chains from one sample, sequenced in a study of neurological immune-mediated disorders. MiXCR was run by TCRdb on the 5' RACE reads, yielding one entry per CDR3 protein. The profile covers about 45,000 distinct CDR3 sequences, with roughly 12% appearing a single time and approximately 10% taken by the ten largest. Material for sequencing was PBMCs. These receptors originate from a man aged 30 to 45 in good health. Both conserved end residues are part of each CDR3. A D gene is named only where the DNA matches it firmly. Only some rows state a clone size, as once, few, many or a class for expanded clones.

V	D	J	size	CDR3	DNA
TRBV5-1	TRBD1	TRBJ2-5	many	CASSPGTGAKTQYF	TGCGCCAGCAGCCCAGGGACAGGGGCCAAGACCCAGTACTTC
TRBV20-1	-	TRBJ2-7	many	CSALANGYYEQYF	TGCAGTGCCCTTGCGAACGGATACTACGAGCAGTACTTC
TRBV7-8	TRBD1	TRBJ1-6	many	CASSLGQGSGASYNSPLHF	TGTGCCAGCAGCCTCGGACAGGGAAGCGGAGCGTCCTATAATTCACCCCTCCACTTT
TRBV29-1	-	TRBJ1-1	many	CSVEKQGNTEAFF	TGCAGCGTTGAAAAACAGGGGAACACTGAAGCTTTCTTT
TRBV27	-	TRBJ2-7	many	CASSLLEGWKPYF	TGTGCCAGCAGTTTATTGGAGGGTTGGAAACCGTACTTC
TRBV28	-	TRBJ2-3	medium-sized	CASSSRQVLTDTQYF	TGTGCCAGCAGTTCTCGACAGGTCCTCACAGATACGCAGTATTTT
TRBV7-3	TRBD1	TRBJ2-3	many	CASSLLIRGQGTDTQYF	TGTGCCAGCAGCTTACTCATCAGGGGACAGGGCACAGATACGCAGTATTTT
TRBV3-1	TRBD2	TRBJ2-1	many	CASSQPGLAGAEDEQFF	TGTGCCAGCAGCCAACCTGGGCTAGCGGGAGCGGAAGACGAGCAGTTCTTC
TRBV4-1	-	TRBJ2-5	many	CASSQDHIKTETQYF	TGCGCCAGCAGCCAAGATCACATTAAAACTGAGACCCAGTACTTC
TRBV20-1	TRBD1	TRBJ2-2	many	CSARGLDRDTGELFF	TGCAGTGCTAGGGGGTTGGACAGGGACACCGGGGAGCTGTTTTTT
TRBV4-2	-	TRBJ1-1	many	CASSQAAGGNGANTEAFF	TGTGCCAGCAGCCAAGCAGCTGGGGGTAACGGGGCGAACACTGAAGCTTTCTTT
TRBV27	-	TRBJ2-3	many	CASSYLNLDTQYF	TGTGCCAGCAGTTATCTGAATTTAGATACGCAGTATTTT
TRBV30	-	TRBJ1-2	many	CAWNARGVYGYTF	TGTGCCTGGAACGCCAGGGGCGTCTATGGCTACACCTTC
TRBV9	TRBD1	TRBJ1-1	many	CASSVQDRGLGGAFF	TGTGCCAGCAGCGTTCAAGACAGGGGCCTGGGGGGAGCTTTCTTT
TRBV29-1	TRBD2	TRBJ2-3	-	CSAASPGTSVAFTDTQYF	TGCAGCGCGGCCAGTCCCGGGACTAGCGTGGCTTTCACAGATACGCAGTATTTT
TRBV4-1	-	TRBJ2-7	many	CASSQEAREVYEQYF	TGCGCCAGCAGCCAAGAGGCAAGAGAGGTCTACGAGCAGTACTTC
TRBV15	-	TRBJ2-3	few	CATSRGDNTDTQYF	TGTGCCACCAGCAGAGGGGACAACACAGATACGCAGTATTTT
TRBV6-5	-	TRBJ1-1	many	CASSYTAGLNTEAFF	TGTGCCAGCAGTTACACAGCCGGATTGAACACTGAAGCTTTCTTT
TRBV7-9	-	TRBJ1-1	-	CASSEVSLTAFF	TGTGCCAGCAGCGAAGTTAGCCTCACGGCTTTCTTT
TRBV29-1	TRBD2	TRBJ2-1	many	CSVLRALAVADEQFF	TGCAGCGTCCTCCGCGCACTAGCGGTAGCCGATGAGCAGTTCTTC
TRBV20-1	-	TRBJ2-5	many	CSARFPGNLQETQYF	TGCAGTGCTAGATTTCCGGGAAACCTCCAAGAGACCCAGTACTTC
TRBV5-1	TRBD1	TRBJ1-5	many	CASSPWTGPNQPQHF	TGCGCCAGCAGCCCTTGGACAGGGCCCAATCAGCCCCAGCATTTT
TRBV29-1	TRBD2	TRBJ2-1	many	CSVASGSSYNEQFF	TGCAGCGTTGCTAGCGGCAGCTCCTACAATGAGCAGTTCTTC
TRBV7-9	-	TRBJ1-1	many	CASSLGGLNTEAFF	TGTGCCAGCAGCTTGGGGGGTCTGAACACTGAAGCTTTCTTT
TRBV7-9	-	TRBJ2-7	many	CASSLVGGYEQYF	TGTGCCAGCAGCTTAGTAGGCGGCTACGAGCAGTACTTC
TRBV5-1	-	TRBJ1-3	many	CASSLASGASSGNTIYF	TGCGCCAGCAGCTTGGCCTCGGGGGCTTCCTCTGGAAACACCATATATTTT
TRBV4-1	-	TRBJ1-1	many	CASSQDSQLMNTEAFF	TGCGCCAGCAGCCAAGATTCCCAATTGATGAACACTGAAGCTTTCTTT
TRBV10-2	-	TRBJ2-7	many	CASSLDGPEYF	TGCGCCAGCAGTCTGGATGGACCCGAGTACTTC
TRBV5-1	-	TRBJ1-5	many	CASSRGPNQPQHF	TGCGCCAGCTCCAGGGGTCCGAATCAGCCCCAGCATTTT
TRBV10-3	TRBD1	TRBJ2-7	many	CAISTFSGQGDNEQYF	TGTGCCATCAGTACTTTCTCGGGACAGGGGGACAACGAGCAGTACTTC
TRBV12-3/TRBV12-4	-	TRBJ2-3	many	CASSFSRSTDTQYF	TGTGCCAGCAGTTTTTCCAGAAGCACAGATACGCAGTATTTT
TRBV24-1	TRBD1	TRBJ2-1	many	CATSDRTGVTYNEQFF	TGTGCCACCAGTGATCGGACAGGGGTGACCTACAATGAGCAGTTCTTC
TRBV27	-	TRBJ1-5	many	CASSLFSGSASNQPQHF	TGTGCCAGCAGTTTATTCTCGGGTTCAGCTAGCAATCAGCCCCAGCATTTT
TRBV25-1	-	TRBJ2-6	many	CASSGDASGANVLTF	TGTGCCAGCAGTGGCGATGCTTCTGGGGCCAACGTCCTGACTTTC
TRBV27	-	TRBJ2-2	many	CASSLSDFLTGELFF	TGTGCCAGCAGTTTATCGGACTTCCTCACCGGGGAGCTGTTTTTT
TRBV29-1	TRBD1	TRBJ1-2	many	CSLGQGDGYTF	TGCAGCCTGGGACAGGGGGACGGCTACACCTTC
TRBV6-1	TRBD1	TRBJ1-6	many	CASNEDRGISPLHF	TGTGCCAGCAATGAGGACAGGGGCATTTCACCCCTCCACTTT
TRBV24-1	TRBD1	TRBJ2-3	many	CATSQDREYTDTQYF	TGTGCCACCAGCCAAGACAGGGAATACACAGATACGCAGTATTTT
TRBV29-1	-	TRBJ2-1	many	CSATKTGGNEQFF	TGCAGCGCCACAAAGACAGGAGGCAATGAGCAGTTCTTC
TRBV18	-	TRBJ2-3	many	CASSTIGTDTQYF	TGTGCCAGCTCCACCATCGGCACAGATACGCAGTATTTT
TRBV12-3/TRBV12-4	TRBD2	TRBJ2-3	many	CASTLTSAINTDTQYF	TGTGCCAGCACCTTGACTAGCGCAATTAACACAGATACGCAGTATTTT
TRBV20-1	TRBD2	TRBJ2-2	few	CSAKREYTGELFF	TGCAGTGCTAAGCGGGAGTACACCGGGGAGCTGTTTTTT
TRBV28	-	TRBJ2-1	many	CASSLGGSYNEQFF	TGTGCCAGCAGCCTTGGGGGCTCCTACAATGAGCAGTTCTTC
TRBV20-1	-	TRBJ2-3	many	CSASRGADTQYF	TGCAGTGCTAGTCGAGGCGCAGATACGCAGTATTTT
TRBV15	-	TRBJ2-5	many	CATSLQGPPETQYF	TGTGCCACCAGCCTACAGGGCCCCCCGGAGACCCAGTACTTC
TRBV29-1	TRBD2	TRBJ2-3	many	CSVEGTSGRIRDTQYF	TGCAGCGTTGAAGGGACTAGCGGGAGAATCAGAGATACGCAGTATTTT
TRBV6-5	-	TRBJ2-7	many	CASSWSGGSSYEQYF	TGTGCCAGCAGTTGGTCCGGGGGCAGCTCCTACGAGCAGTACTTC
TRBV25-1	TRBD1	TRBJ2-3	many	CASSYRGSDTQYF	TGTGCCAGCAGTTACAGGGGCTCAGATACGCAGTATTTT
TRBV28	-	TRBJ2-3	-	CASSSLVSTSTDTQYF	TGTGCCAGCAGTTCCCTAGTCTCTACTAGCACAGATACGCAGTATTTT
TRBV28	TRBD1	TRBJ1-5	many	CASSPNRQGGNQPQHF	TGTGCCAGCAGTCCTAATCGACAGGGAGGCAATCAGCCCCAGCATTTT
TRBV29-1	TRBD1	TRBJ2-7	many	CSVAGGSYEQYF	TGCAGCGTTGCAGGGGGCTCCTACGAGCAGTACTTC
TRBV29-1	-	TRBJ1-1	-	CSSAGGTNTEAFF	TGCAGCTCAGCGGGAGGGACGAACACTGAAGCTTTCTTT
TRBV12-3/TRBV12-4	TRBD1	TRBJ2-5	many	CASSYGLGQQETQYF	TGTGCCAGCAGTTACGGTCTGGGACAGCAAGAGACCCAGTACTTC
TRBV20-1	TRBD2	TRBJ2-1	many	CSARVHETSGRIWPSRQFF	TGCAGTGCTAGAGTTCATGAAACTAGCGGGAGGATTTGGCCCTCCCGGCAGTTCTTC
TRBV20-1	TRBD2	TRBJ2-1	many	CSAIQVAGGGNEQFF	TGCAGTGCTATTCAAGTAGCGGGAGGAGGCAATGAGCAGTTCTTC
TRBV6-4	-	TRBJ2-2	many	CASSDSQGNTGELFF	TGTGCCAGCAGTGACTCCCAGGGGAACACCGGGGAGCTGTTTTTT
TRBV20-1	-	TRBJ2-3	many	CSARSTDTQYF	TGCAGTGCTAGGAGTACAGATACGCAGTATTTT
TRBV12-3/TRBV12-4	-	TRBJ2-5	many	CASSRSGNRGQETQYF	TGTGCCAGCAGCAGATCGGGAAACCGGGGGCAAGAGACCCAGTACTTC
TRBV3-1	-	TRBJ2-7	many	CASSQGSEQYF	TGTGCCAGCAGCCAAGGATCCGAGCAGTACTTC
TRBV2	-	TRBJ1-5	-	CASSPRGSNSNQPQHF	TGTGCCAGCAGCCCGAGAGGCAGCAATAGCAATCAGCCCCAGCATTTT